One sample yielded the 6 T cell receptor beta chains listed below, sequenced in a study of Ad26.COV2.S vaccination and SARS-CoV-2 variants. Indicated treatment: around 19 received Ad26.COV2.S at low or high dose, single or two shots; roughly 5 received placebo; per-sample allocation not given. Sampling took place 63 days after the first vaccine or placebo injection. Clones were read by immunoSEQ multiplex PCR, and TCRdb kept only the in-frame ones, dropping some. This table holds hundreds of thousands of clones, 75% to 95% found once. Sequences were derived from peripheral blood, sampled in a trial of Ad26.COV2.S vaccine versus placebo. The receptors derive from a person between 18 and 59 years old who received the Ad26.COV2.S COVID-19 vaccine or a placebo.

This chain joins TRBV19 and TRBJ2-1, with TRBD1 matching 7 bases. Germline CDR1 and CDR2: LNHDA and SQIVND (reference sequence). The V segment lost 6 bases and the J segment 1 base; nucleotides outside the gene matches: 3. CDR3 size: 14 residues. CDR3 residues: CASSLQGSYNEQFF. Written as DNA, the CDR3 is TGTGCCAGTAGCCTACAGGGGTCCTACAATGAGCAGTTCTTC.

This chain links TRBV5-6 with TRBJ1-5; D is undetermined. The germline V gene has CDR1 SGHDT and CDR2 YYEEEE. CDR3 length equals 14 residues. Deletions cut 2 bases from V and 0 bases from J, with 6 bases between. CDR3 DNA sequence: TGTGCCAGCAGCTTCCGGGGTAGCAATCAGCCCCAGCATTTT. This encodes CASSFRGSNQPQHF.

V gene TRBV20-1 combines with J gene TRBJ1-4; no clear D. V lost 2 bases and J 14 bases, leaving 12 bases between the germline ends. Germline-derived CDR1 and CDR2 are DFQATT and SNEGSKA (reference sequence). The CDR3 consists of 11 residues. In nucleotides, the CDR3 is TGCAGTGCTAGACAGGACTTGAGGCTGTTTTTT. Residues: CSARQDLRLFF.

The chain recombines TRBV5-6 with TRBJ1-3; 9 bases align to TRBD1. Trimming removed 2 bases from V and 7 bases from J; junction bases left unmatched: 7. The CDR3 is 15 residues long. Germline V gives CDR1 SGHDT, CDR2 YYEEEE. CDR3 nucleotide sequence: TGTGCCAGCAGCTTAAACAGGGGGCTACAGAACACCATATATTTT. Protein product: CASSLNRGLQNTIYF.

The gene calls are TRBV6-1 and TRBJ1-2; 9 bases are shared with TRBD1. The CDR3 runs to 14 residues. In germline, CDR1 is MNHNS, CDR2 SASEGT. Losses at the gene ends were 3 bases for V and 8 bases for J; bases not matched to a gene: 7. The CDR3 region is CASSDNRGLTGYTF. The CDR3, as DNA: TGTGCCAGCAGTGATAACAGGGGGCTAACGGGCTACACCTTC.

The J gene is TRBJ2-5, the V gene TRBV11-1; D is ambiguous. The germline V and J ends were trimmed by 5 bases and 1 base, with 11 bases remaining between them. The germline CDR1 and CDR2 sequences are SGHAT and FQDESV (reference sequence). The CDR3 is made up of 14 amino acids. As DNA, the CDR3 is TGTGCCAGCAGCCTCAGACGGAGCCAAGAGACCCAGTACTTC. As protein: CASSLRRSQETQYF.